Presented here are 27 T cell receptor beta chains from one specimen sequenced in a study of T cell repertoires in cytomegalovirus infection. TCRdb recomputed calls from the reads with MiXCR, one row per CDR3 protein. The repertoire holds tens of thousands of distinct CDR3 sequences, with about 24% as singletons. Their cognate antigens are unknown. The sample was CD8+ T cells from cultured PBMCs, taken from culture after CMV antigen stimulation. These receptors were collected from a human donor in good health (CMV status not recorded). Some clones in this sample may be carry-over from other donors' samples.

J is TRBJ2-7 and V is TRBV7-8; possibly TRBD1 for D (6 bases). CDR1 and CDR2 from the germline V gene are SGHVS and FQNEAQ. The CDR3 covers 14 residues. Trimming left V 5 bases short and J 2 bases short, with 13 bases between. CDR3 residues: CASSTRQATYEQYF. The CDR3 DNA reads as TGTGCCAGCAGCACCCGACAGGCAACCTACGAGCAGTACTTC.

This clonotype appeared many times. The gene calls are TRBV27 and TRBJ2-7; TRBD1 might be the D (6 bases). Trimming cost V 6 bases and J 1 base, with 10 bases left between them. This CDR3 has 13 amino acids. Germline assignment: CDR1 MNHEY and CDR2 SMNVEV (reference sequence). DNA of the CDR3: TGTGCCAGCAGCCCCGGACAGTCCTACGAGCAGTACTTC. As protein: CASSPGQSYEQYF.

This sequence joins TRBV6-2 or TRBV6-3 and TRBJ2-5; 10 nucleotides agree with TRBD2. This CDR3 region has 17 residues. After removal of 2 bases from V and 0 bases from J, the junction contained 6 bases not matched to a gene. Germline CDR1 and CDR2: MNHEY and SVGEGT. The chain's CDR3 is CASSYLGTSVYQETQYF. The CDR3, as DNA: TGTGCCAGCAGTTACCTTGGGACTAGCGTGTACCAAGAGACCCAGTACTTC.

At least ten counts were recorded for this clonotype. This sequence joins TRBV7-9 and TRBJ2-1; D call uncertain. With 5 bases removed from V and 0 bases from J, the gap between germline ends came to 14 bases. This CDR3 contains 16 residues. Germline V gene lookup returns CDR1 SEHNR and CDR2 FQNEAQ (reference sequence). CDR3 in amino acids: CASSPGLGSSYNEQFF. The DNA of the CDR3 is TGTGCCAGCAGCCCCGGTTTGGGGTCCTCCTACAATGAGCAGTTCTTC. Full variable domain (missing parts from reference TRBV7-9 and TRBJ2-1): DTGVSQNPRHKITKRGQNVTFRCDPISEHNRLYWYRQTLGQGPEFLTYFQNEAQLEKSRLLSDRFSAERPKGSFSTLEIQRTEQGDSAMYLCASSPGLGSSYNEQFFGPGTRLTVL.

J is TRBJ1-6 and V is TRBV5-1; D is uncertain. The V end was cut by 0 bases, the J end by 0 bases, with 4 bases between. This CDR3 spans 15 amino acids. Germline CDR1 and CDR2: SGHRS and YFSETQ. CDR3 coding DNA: TGCGCCAGCAGCTTGGGCAGCTCCTATAATTCACCCCTCCACTTT. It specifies CASSLGSSYNSPLHF.

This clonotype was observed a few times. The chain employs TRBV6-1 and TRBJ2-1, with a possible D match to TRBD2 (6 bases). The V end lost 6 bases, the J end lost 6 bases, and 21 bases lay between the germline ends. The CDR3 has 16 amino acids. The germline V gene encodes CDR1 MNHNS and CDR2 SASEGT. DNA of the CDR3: TGTGCCAGCAGCCCTTTCGGAGCGGGTAAAGGCAATGAGCAGTTCTTC. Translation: CASSPFGAGKGNEQFF.

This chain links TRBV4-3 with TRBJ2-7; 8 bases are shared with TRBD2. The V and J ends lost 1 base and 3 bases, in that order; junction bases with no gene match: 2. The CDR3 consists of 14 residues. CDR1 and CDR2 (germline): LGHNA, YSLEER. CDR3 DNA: TGCGCCAGCAGCCAAGGGGGACTAGACTACGAGCAGTACTTC. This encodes CASSQGGLDYEQYF.

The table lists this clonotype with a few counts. The CDR3 nucleotides read TGCGCCAGCAGCCAAAATCAAGAGGCAGCGAACACCGGGGAGCTGTTTTTT. As protein: CASSQNQEAANTGELFF. The rearrangement uses TRBV4-3 and TRBJ2-2; D gene uncertain. The CDR3 totals 17 residues. CDR1 is LGHNA, CDR2 YSLEER, per germline. Trimming cost V 2 bases and J 0 bases, with 13 bases left between them.

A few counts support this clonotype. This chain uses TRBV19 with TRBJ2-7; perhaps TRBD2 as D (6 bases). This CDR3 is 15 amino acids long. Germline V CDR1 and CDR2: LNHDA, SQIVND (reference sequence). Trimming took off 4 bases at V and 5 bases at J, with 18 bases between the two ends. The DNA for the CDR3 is TGTGCCAGTAGTAAGGGACTTCGGACACACGACGAGCAGTACTTC. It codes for CASSKGLRTHDEQYF.

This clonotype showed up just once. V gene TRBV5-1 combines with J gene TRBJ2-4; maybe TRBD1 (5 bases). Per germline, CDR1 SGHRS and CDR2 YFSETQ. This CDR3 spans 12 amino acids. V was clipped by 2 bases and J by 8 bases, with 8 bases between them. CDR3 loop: CASSFDSHIQYF. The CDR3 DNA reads TGCGCCAGCAGCTTTGACAGCCACATTCAGTACTTC.

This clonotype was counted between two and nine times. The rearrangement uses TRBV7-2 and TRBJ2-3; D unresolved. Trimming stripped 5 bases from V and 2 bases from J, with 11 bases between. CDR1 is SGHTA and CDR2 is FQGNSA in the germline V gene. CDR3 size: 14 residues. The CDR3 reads CASSDMGFTDTQYF. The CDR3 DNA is TGTGCCAGCAGCGATATGGGATTCACAGATACGCAGTATTTT.

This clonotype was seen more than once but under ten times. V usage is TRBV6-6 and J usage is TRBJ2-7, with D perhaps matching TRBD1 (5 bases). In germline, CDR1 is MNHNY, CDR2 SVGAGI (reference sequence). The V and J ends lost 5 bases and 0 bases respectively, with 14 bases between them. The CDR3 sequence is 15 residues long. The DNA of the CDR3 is TGTGCCAGCAGTGTACAGGCCATTAGCTCCTACGAGCAGTACTTC. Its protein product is CASSVQAISSYEQYF.

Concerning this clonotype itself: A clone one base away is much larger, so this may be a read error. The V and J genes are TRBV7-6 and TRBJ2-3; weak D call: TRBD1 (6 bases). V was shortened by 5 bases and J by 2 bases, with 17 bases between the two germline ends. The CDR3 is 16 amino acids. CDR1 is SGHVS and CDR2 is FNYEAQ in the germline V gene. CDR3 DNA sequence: TGTGCCAGCAGCCCTCCCGGGACAACGAACACAGATACGCAGTATTTT. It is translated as CASSPPGTTNTDTQYF.

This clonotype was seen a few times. CDR3 nucleotides: TGTGCCAGCAGCTTATTGGGTTACGAGCAGTACTTC. It is translated as CASSLLGYEQYF. V and J are TRBV7-2 and TRBJ2-7; D gene ambiguous. The CDR3 covers 12 residues. Between the trimmed V and J ends, which lost 2 bases and 4 bases, there was a span of 6 bases. Germline CDR1 is SGHTA and CDR2 is FQGNSA.

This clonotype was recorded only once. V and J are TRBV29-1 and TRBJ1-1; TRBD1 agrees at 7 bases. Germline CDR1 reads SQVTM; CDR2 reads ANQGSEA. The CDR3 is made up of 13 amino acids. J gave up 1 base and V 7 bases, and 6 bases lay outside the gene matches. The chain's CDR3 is CSAEQGTNTEAFF. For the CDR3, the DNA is TGCAGCGCCGAACAGGGGACGAACACTGAAGCTTTCTTT.

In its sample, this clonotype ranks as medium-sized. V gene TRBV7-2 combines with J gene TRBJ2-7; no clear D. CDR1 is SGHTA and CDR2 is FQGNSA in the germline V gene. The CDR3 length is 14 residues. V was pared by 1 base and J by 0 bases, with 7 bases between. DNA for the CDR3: TGTGCCAGCAGCTTAGAGTATAACTCCTACGAGCAGTACTTC. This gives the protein CASSLEYNSYEQYF.

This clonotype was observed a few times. The CDR3 DNA follows: TGTGCCAGTAGTATTAACTCACAGGGTACCTACGAGCAGTACTTC. It codes for CASSINSQGTYEQYF. This chain uses TRBV19 with TRBJ2-7; tentatively, D is TRBD1 (6 bases). The V gene's germline CDR1 is LNHDA and CDR2 SQIVND (reference sequence). This CDR3 has 15 residues. V lost 3 bases and J lost 2, with 14 bases in between.

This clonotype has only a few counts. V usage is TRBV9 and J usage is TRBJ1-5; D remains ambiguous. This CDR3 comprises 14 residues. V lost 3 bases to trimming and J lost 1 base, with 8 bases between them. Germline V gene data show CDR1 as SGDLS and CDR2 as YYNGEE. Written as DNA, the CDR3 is TGTGCCAGCAGCGCCTATGGGAGCAATCAGCCCCAGCATTTT. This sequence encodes CASSAYGSNQPQHF.

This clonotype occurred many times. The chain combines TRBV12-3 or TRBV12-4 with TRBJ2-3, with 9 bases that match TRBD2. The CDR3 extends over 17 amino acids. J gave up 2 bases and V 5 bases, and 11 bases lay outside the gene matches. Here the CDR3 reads CASSNSGGRRYTDTQYF. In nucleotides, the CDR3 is TGTGCCAGCAGTAATAGCGGGGGCCGAAGATACACAGATACGCAGTATTTT.

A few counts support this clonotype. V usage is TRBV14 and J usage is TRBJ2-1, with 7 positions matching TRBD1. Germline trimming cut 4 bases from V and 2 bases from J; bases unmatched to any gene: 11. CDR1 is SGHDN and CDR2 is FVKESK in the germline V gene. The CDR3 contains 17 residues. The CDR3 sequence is CASSRLDRGPTYNEQFF. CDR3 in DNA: TGTGCCAGCAGCCGACTCGATAGGGGGCCAACCTACAATGAGCAGTTCTTC.

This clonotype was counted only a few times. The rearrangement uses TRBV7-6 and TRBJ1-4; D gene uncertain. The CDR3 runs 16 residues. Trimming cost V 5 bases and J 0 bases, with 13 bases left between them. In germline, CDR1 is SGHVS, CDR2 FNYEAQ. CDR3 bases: TGTGCCAGCAGCCTCTTGACCGACGCAACTAATGAAAAACTGTTTTTT. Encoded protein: CASSLLTDATNEKLFF.

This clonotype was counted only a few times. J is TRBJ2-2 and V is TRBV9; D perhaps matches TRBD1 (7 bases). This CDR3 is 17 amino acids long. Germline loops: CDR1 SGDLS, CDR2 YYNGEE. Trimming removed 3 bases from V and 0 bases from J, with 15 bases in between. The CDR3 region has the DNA TGTGCCAGCAGCGCGAGGGGGCTAGCGACGAACACCGGGGAGCTGTTTTTT. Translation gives CASSARGLATNTGELFF. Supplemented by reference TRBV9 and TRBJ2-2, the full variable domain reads DSGVTQTPKHLITATGQRVTLRCSPRSGDLSVYWYQQSLDQGLQFLIQYYNGEERAKGNILERFSAQQFPDLHSELNLSSLELGDSALYFCASSARGLATNTGELFFGEGSRLTVL.

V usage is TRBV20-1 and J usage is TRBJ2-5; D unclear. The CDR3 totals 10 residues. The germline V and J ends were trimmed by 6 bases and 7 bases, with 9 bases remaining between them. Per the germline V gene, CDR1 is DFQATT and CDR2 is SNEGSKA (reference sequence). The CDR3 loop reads CSARNGTQYF. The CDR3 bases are TGCAGTGCCCGGAATGGGACCCAGTACTTC.

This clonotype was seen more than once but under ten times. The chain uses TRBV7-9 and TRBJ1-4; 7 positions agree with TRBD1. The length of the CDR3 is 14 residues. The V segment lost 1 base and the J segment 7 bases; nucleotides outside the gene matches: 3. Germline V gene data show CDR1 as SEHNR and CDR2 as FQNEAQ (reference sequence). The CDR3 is CASSLVSGGEKLFF. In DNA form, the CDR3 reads TGTGCCAGCAGCTTAGTATCAGGGGGTGAAAAACTGTTTTTT.

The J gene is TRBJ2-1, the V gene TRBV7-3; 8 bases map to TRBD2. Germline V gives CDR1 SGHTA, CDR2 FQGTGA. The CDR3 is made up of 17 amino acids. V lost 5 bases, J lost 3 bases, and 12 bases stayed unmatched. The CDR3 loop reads CASSPVGGRGVYNEQFF. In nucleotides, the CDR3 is TGTGCCAGCAGCCCAGTCGGAGGGCGGGGGGTCTACAATGAGCAGTTCTTC.

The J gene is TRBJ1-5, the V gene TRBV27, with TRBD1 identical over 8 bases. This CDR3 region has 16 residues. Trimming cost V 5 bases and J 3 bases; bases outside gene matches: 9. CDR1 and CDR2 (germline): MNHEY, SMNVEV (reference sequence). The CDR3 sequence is CASSPSTGDLNQPQHF. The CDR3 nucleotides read TGTGCCAGCAGTCCCTCGACAGGGGACCTCAATCAGCCCCAGCATTTT.

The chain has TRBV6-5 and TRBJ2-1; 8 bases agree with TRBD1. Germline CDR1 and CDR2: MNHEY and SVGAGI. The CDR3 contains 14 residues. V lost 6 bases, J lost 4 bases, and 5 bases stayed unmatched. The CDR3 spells CASRDRGAYNEQFF. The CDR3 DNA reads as TGTGCCAGCAGAGACAGGGGAGCGTACAATGAGCAGTTCTTC.